This paragraph reports one T cell receptor beta chain. Its recognized antigen is unknown. It has no much larger one-base neighbor in the sample; base qualities were not kept. Libraries came from the immunoSEQ multiplex PCR assay. In its TCRdb copy, this immuneACCESS table keeps in-frame sequences only and misses some clones. Where compared with another copy, unresolved V genes explain less than half of these, and the others have no known cause. For this sample the table gives about 80,000 clones, of which less than 98% were detected only once. 0.18% of the sample is held by the ten biggest clonotypes. The sample comes from a study of technical replicates of blood from several donors (dated by TCRdb to the late 2010s). V and J lose 0 bases and 7 bases, and a span of 15 bases separates them. Looking up the germline V gene (reference sequence) yields CDR1 GTSNPN and CDR2 SVGIG. From cysteine to phenylalanine, the CDR3 is 15 amino acids long. Left in the record is the CDR3 DNA by itself, 45 bases read in frame from the first base.

The sample comprised T cells isolated from PBMCs. The receptor's source is a human donor in good health. The chain employs TRBV30 and TRBJ1-4; the D segment could be TRBD1, given 5 matching bases. The CDR3 reads CAWSVVRRGIEKLFF. The DNA reads TGTGCCTGGAGTGTGGTTCGGAGGGGAATTGAAAAACTGTTTTTT.